The next 5 T cell receptor beta chains were all read from a single sample in a study of GPR56 and killer-like receptors on CD4 memory cells. TCRdb re-called the reads; one entry per CDR3 protein, DNA not given. The table lists approximately 3,200 distinct CDR3 sequences. Sorting by FACS used killer cell lectin-like receptor and GPR56 expression to define five CD4+ populations. The sample taken for sequencing was memory CD4+ T cells from blood. The source is a human donor in good health.

The rearrangement joins TRBV20-1 to TRBJ2-5; the D gene TCRdb calls, TRBD2, cannot be checked with no DNA. This CDR3 is built from 14 residues. Germline V CDR1 and CDR2: DFQATT, SNEGSKA (reference sequence). This CDR3 reads CSARGSSGQETQYF.

This clonotype is called large based on its frequency. This rearrangement joins TRBV10-3 to TRBJ2-5; absent DNA, TCRdb's TRBD2 call cannot be checked. Per germline, CDR1 ENHRY and CDR2 SYGVKD. The CDR3 has 15 residues. CDR3 in amino acids: CASTGTSGGQETQYF.

Measured by frequency, this clonotype is large (0.1 to 1%). CDR3 in amino acids: CASSEEPSGGFNNEQFF. V usage is TRBV6-1 and J usage is TRBJ2-1; TCRdb's D call, TRBD2, is unchecked because there is no DNA. This CDR3 region has 17 residues. The germline V gene has CDR1 MNHNS and CDR2 SASEGT.

By frequency, this clonotype registers medium-sized. The V call is TRBV29-1, the J call TRBJ1-1; the TCRdb call, TRBD1, lacks DNA for checking. CDR1 and CDR2 (germline): SQVTM, ANQGSEA. This CDR3 is 12 amino acids long. CDR3 in amino acids: CSSQRADTEAFF.

This clonotype registers large by frequency. V is TRBV6-5 and J is TRBJ2-3; the D gene TCRdb calls, TRBD2, cannot be checked with no DNA. Germline CDR1 is MNHEY and CDR2 is SVGAGI. This CDR3 spans 18 amino acids. Here the CDR3 reads CASSYREVAGGSTDTQYF.